Detailed here is one T cell receptor beta chain. The data are from a study of blood T cell repertoires in COVID-19. CDR3 length: 15 amino acids. V shed 4 bases and J shed 2 bases, with 13 bases lying between them. Germline lookup yields CDR1 SGHTA and CDR2 FQGTGA. Clones were read by immunoSEQ multiplex PCR, and TCRdb kept only the in-frame ones, dropping some. Among 200,000 to 250,000 clones, 75% to 85% were seen once, and the ten largest hold about 4%. Clinical history as reported by participants underpinned cohort assignment. Sequencing was carried out using PBMCs or T cells enriched from blood (not recorded which). The rearrangement links TRBV7-3 to TRBJ2-3, with a weak D call TRBD1 (6 bases). The sequence was collected from a man aged 25 to 40 with acute COVID-19. For the CDR3, the DNA is TGTGCCAGCAGCTCAAACACAGGGCCCACAGATACGCAGTATTTT. Protein product: CASSSNTGPTDTQYF.